This is a list of T cell receptor beta chains from one sample in a study of cytomegalovirus exposure and HLA in healthy donors. The repertoire was sequenced with immunoSEQ multiplex PCR; TCRdb's copy has only in-frame clones and lacks some. The repertoire includes about 100,000 clones, approximately 94% of them detected once, and roughly 0.67% sits in the top ten. Material: PBMCs. These TCRs come from a woman aged 18-29 years in good health and CMV-seronegative. Each CDR3 is given with its conserved first and last residue. A D gene is named only where the DNA matches it firmly. The size entry is marked missing in some rows and otherwise reads once, few, many or a size class.

clone_size d_call j_call v_call cdr3_aa cdr3_nt
. TRBD1 TRBJ2-5 TRBV7-3 CASSATGAQETQYF TGTGCCAGCAGCGCGACAGGGGCCCAAGAGACCCAGTACTTC
once . TRBJ2-1 TRBV6-6 CASSSATRATQFF TGTGCCAGCAGTTCCGCAACTAGAGCTACCCAGTTCTTC
. . TRBJ2-3 TRBV18 CASSPQKPAGTDTQYF TGTGCCAGCTCACCACAGAAGCCCGCTGGCACAGATACGCAGTATTTT
once . TRBJ2-3 TRBV7-9 CASSPRPPTQYF TGTGCCAGCAGCCCTAGGCCGCCTACGCAGTATTTT
. . TRBJ1-1 TRBV5-4 CASVERPNTEAFF TGTGCCAGTGTGGAGAGGCCGAACACTGAAGCTTTCTTT
. TRBD1 TRBJ2-7 TRBV5-5 CASSFEGTGDEQYF TGTGCCAGCAGCTTCGAAGGGACAGGGGACGAGCAGTACTTC
. TRBD2 TRBJ2-7 TRBV9 CASSVSWGEGYEQYF TGTGCCAGCAGCGTAAGTTGGGGGGAGGGCTACGAGCAGTACTTC
. TRBD1 TRBJ2-7 TRBV19 CASSPRTGDEQYF TGTGCCAGTAGTCCCAGGACAGGGGATGAGCAGTACTTC
. . TRBJ1-2 TRBV19 CATHDGDSYYGYTF TGTGCCACCCACGATGGAGACTCCTACTATGGCTACACCTTC
few . TRBJ2-2 TRBV6-5 CASSYARKTGELFF TGTGCCAGCAGTTACGCGCGAAAGACCGGGGAGCTGTTTTTT
. . TRBJ1-2 TRBV19 CASSRDFYYGYTF TGTGCCAGTAGTCGGGACTTTTACTATGGCTACACCTTC
. TRBD1 TRBJ1-1 TRBV13 CASSLRDRGFDTEAFF TGTGCCAGCAGCTTAAGGGACAGGGGGTTTGACACTGAAGCTTTCTTT
once . TRBJ1-5 TRBV2 CASSRQNSNQPQHF TGTGCCAGCAGTCGACAGAATAGCAATCAGCCCCAGCATTTT
. TRBD2 TRBJ2-3 TRBV28 CASARGLAGDRTDTQYF TGTGCCAGCGCCCGCGGACTAGCGGGGGATCGCACAGATACGCAGTATTTT
. . TRBJ1-2 TRBV5-6 CASSLGDTVQDYGYTF TGTGCCAGCAGCTTGGGGGACACCGTCCAAGACTATGGCTACACCTTC
. TRBD1 TRBJ2-7 TRBV28 CASARGLFDEQYF TGTGCCAGCGCCAGGGGGCTTTTTGACGAGCAGTACTTC
once TRBD2 TRBJ2-3 TRBV7-6 CASSLLAGGPTDTQYF TGTGCCAGCAGCTTACTAGCGGGGGGGCCGACAGATACGCAGTATTTT
. . TRBJ1-3 TRBV4-1 CASSHLQGTGNTIYF TGCGCCAGCAGCCACCTACAGGGCACTGGAAACACCATATATTTT
. . TRBJ1-1 TRBV5-1 CASSRTSGAGNTEAFF TGCGCCAGCAGCCGGACGTCAGGGGCGGGGAACACTGAAGCTTTCTTT
. . TRBJ2-2 TRBV7-3 CASSLTRGGGTGELFF TGTGCCAGCAGCTTAACAAGGGGGGGCGGGACCGGGGAGCTGTTTTTT
once TRBD1 TRBJ1-4 TRBV5-8 CAGRQGNPNEKLFF TGTGCCGGAAGACAGGGGAATCCTAATGAAAAACTGTTTTTT
. . TRBJ2-3 TRBV20-1 CSADRGDTQYF TGCAGTGCTGACCGGGGGGATACGCAGTATTTT
. . TRBJ1-6 TRBV5-1 CASSIGQSSGSPLHF TGCGCCAGCAGTATCGGACAGAGCTCTGGTTCACCCCTCCACTTT
. . TRBJ2-2 TRBV4-3 CASSQDPPRSDTGELFF TGCGCCAGCAGCCAAGATCCCCCCAGGTCGGACACCGGGGAGCTGTTTTTT
. TRBD1 TRBJ2-1 TRBV6-5 CASSNTGGEVNEQFF TGTGCCAGCAGCAATACAGGGGGCGAAGTGAATGAGCAGTTCTTC
. . TRBJ1-1 TRBV6-5 CASSYSIGGNTEAFF TGTGCCAGCAGTTACTCGATAGGGGGAAACACTGAAGCTTTCTTT
. TRBD1 TRBJ1-6 TRBV18 CASSRTGDSPLHF TGTGCCAGCTCACGAACAGGGGACTCACCCCTCCACTTT
few TRBD2 TRBJ2-7 TRBV6-5 CASTGGVSYEQYF TGTGCCAGCACCGGGGGGGTCTCCTACGAGCAGTACTTC
. . TRBJ2-3 TRBV12-2 CASPVARGHCCYGPDTQYF TGTGCAAGCCCCGTGGCTAGGGGACATTGCTGTTATGGGCCAGATACGCAGTATTTT
. TRBD2 TRBJ2-3 TRBV7-7 CASSSTSLSDTQYF TGTGCTAGCAGCTCGACTAGCCTCTCAGATACGCAGTATTTT
. TRBD2 TRBJ2-3 TRBV2 CASSEGWGLALNTDTQYF TGTGCCAGCAGTGAGGGGTGGGGACTAGCTTTAAACACAGATACGCAGTATTTT
. . TRBJ1-1 TRBV7-9 CASTASINTEAFF TGTGCCAGCACAGCTAGTATTAACACTGAAGCTTTCTTT
. . TRBJ2-3 TRBV28 CASSDWTASTDTQYF TGTGCCAGCAGCGACTGGACAGCTAGCACAGATACGCAGTATTTT
. . TRBJ2-1 TRBV2 CASSAYNEQFF TGTGCCAGCAGTGCGTACAATGAGCAGTTCTTC
. . TRBJ2-7 TRBV29-1 CSVERVGGALGNEQYF TGCAGCGTTGAACGGGTAGGGGGAGCGCTGGGTAACGAGCAGTACTTC
. . TRBJ2-7 TRBV7-9 CASRPGVGYEQYF TGTGCCAGCAGGCCCGGGGTAGGCTACGAGCAGTACTTC
. . TRBJ1-1 TRBV28 CASSLFSDTEAFF TGTGCCAGCAGTTTATTTTCCGACACTGAAGCTTTCTTT
. . TRBJ2-7 TRBV10-3 CAISGTSQNYEQYF TGTGCCATCAGTGGGACAAGTCAGAACTACGAGCAGTACTTC
. TRBD1 TRBJ1-2 TRBV9 CASSAEFGDRRFYGYTF TGTGCCAGCAGCGCCGAATTCGGGGACAGGCGATTCTATGGCTACACCTTC
. . TRBJ2-2 TRBV7-3 CASSAGLGGELFF TGTGCCAGCAGCGCGGGTTTGGGCGGGGAGCTGTTTTTT
. . TRBJ1-5 TRBV5-1 CASSLGLGGSNQPQHF TGCGCCAGCAGCTTGGGGCTCGGAGGGTCGAATCAGCCCCAGCATTTT
. . TRBJ1-2 TRBV28 CASSFSDRTGGYTF TGTGCCAGCAGTTTCTCCGACAGGACCGGTGGCTACACCTTC
. . TRBJ2-7 TRBV5-6 CASSLFQGFYEQYF TGTGCCAGCAGCTTGTTTCAGGGATTCTACGAGCAGTACTTC
. . TRBJ2-3 TRBV10-2 CASSEPPESPSDTQYF TGCGCCAGCAGTGAGCCCCCCGAGTCCCCTTCAGATACGCAGTATTTT
. . TRBJ2-1 TRBV7-8 CASSLKVGEYNEQFF TGTGCCAGCAGCTTAAAAGTTGGTGAGTACAATGAGCAGTTCTTC
. . TRBJ1-1 TRBV28 CASATGVNTEAFF TGTGCCAGCGCAACCGGGGTGAACACTGAAGCTTTCTTT
. . TRBJ1-2 TRBV19 CASRGDTYGYTF TGTGCCAGTAGGGGCGACACCTATGGCTACACCTTC
. TRBD1 TRBJ1-1 TRBV4-1 CASTASRGTENTEAFF TGCGCCAGCACAGCCTCCAGGGGGACAGAGAACACTGAAGCTTTCTTT
. TRBD2 TRBJ2-2 TRBV4-1 CASSPGLAGNTGELFF TGCGCCAGCAGCCCTGGACTAGCGGGGAACACCGGGGAGCTGTTTTTT
. TRBD1 TRBJ1-2 TRBV5-1 CASSLSGGNYGYTF TGCGCCAGCAGCTTGTCAGGGGGAAACTATGGCTACACCTTC